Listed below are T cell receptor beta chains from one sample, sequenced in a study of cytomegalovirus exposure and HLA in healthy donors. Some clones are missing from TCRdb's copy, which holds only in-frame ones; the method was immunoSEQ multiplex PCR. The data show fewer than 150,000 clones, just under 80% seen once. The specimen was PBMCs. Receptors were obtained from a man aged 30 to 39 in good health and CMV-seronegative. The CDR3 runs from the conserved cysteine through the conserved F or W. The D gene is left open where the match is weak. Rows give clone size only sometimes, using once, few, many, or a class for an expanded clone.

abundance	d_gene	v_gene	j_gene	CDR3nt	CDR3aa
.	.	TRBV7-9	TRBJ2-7	TGTGCCAGCAGCTTCGACGGGGGCTACGAGCAGTACTTC	CASSFDGGYEQYF
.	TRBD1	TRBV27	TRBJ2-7	TGTGCCAGCAGCCTCGCAGGACAGGGAGTCTACGAGCAGTACTTC	CASSLAGQGVYEQYF
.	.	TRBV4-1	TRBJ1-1	TGCGCCAGCAGACCCGGGACATCTCGGACTGAAGCTTTCTTT	CASRPGTSRTEAFF
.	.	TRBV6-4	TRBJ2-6	TGTGCCAGCAGTGAAGAGGGTGTCAACGTCCTGACTTTC	CASSEEGVNVLTF
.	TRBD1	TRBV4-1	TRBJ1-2	TGCGCCAGCAGCTCCCGGGACAGGGGTAAATCTGGGTATGGCTACCCCTTC	CASSSRDRGKSGYGYPF
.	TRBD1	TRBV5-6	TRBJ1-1	TGTGCCAGCAGTTGGACAGGGGAAGCTTTCTTT	CASSWTGEAFF
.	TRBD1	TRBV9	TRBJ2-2	TGTGCCAGCAGCGTAAGTGGGACAGGTAACACCGGGGAGCTGTTTTTT	CASSVSGTGNTGELFF
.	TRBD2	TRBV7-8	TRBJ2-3	TGTGCCAGCAGCTTAGTAGCGGGGAGCACAGATACGCAGTATTTT	CASSLVAGSTDTQYF
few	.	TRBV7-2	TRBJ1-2	TGTGCCAGCAGCTTTTCCAGCTATGGCTACACCTTC	CASSFSSYGYTF
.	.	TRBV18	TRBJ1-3	TGTGCCAGCTCACCTAACAGGGCTGGAAACACCATATATTTT	CASSPNRAGNTIYF
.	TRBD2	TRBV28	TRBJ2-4	TGTGCCAGCAGTGCCCCACAGCGGGGGCCGAGCAAGGGCAAAAACATTCAGTACTTC	CASSAPQRGPSKGKNIQYF
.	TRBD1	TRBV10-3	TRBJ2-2	TGTGCCATCAGTGACCACAGGGGGCTCAACACCGGGGAGCTGTTTTTT	CAISDHRGLNTGELFF
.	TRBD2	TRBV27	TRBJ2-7	TGTGCCAGCAGTACAGCGGGAGGCCGCTACGAGCAGTACTTC	CASSTAGGRYEQYF
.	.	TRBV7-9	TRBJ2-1	TGTGCCAGCAGCTTTCCGGACTCGACGCATGAGCAGTTCTTC	CASSFPDSTHEQFF
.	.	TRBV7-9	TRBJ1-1	TGTGCCAGCAGCTCAAGACGGGGGAACACTGAAGCTTTCTTT	CASSSRRGNTEAFF
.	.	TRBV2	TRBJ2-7	TGTGCCAGCAGTTCAGGGACTTGGGAACACGAGCAGTACTTC	CASSSGTWEHEQYF
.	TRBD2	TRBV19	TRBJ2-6	TGTGCCAGTAGTATAGTCGGGGGGACCGGAAGCTCTGGGGCCAACGTCCTGACTTTC	CASSIVGGTGSSGANVLTF
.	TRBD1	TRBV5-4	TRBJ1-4	TGTGCCAGCAGCTTGGGGGGGACAGGGGAGGCGAAACTGTTTTTT	CASSLGGTGEAKLFF
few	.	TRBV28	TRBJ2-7	TGTGCCAGCAGTTCCAACTTGGAGCAGTACTTC	CASSSNLEQYF
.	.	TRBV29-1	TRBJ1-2	TGCAGCGTTGTCACCCCAGGGTTTGGCTACACCTTC	CSVVTPGFGYTF
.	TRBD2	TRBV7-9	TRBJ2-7	TGTGCCAGCAGCTTAGCGAGGCTAGCGGTGAGCTCCTACGAGCAGTACTTC	CASSLARLAVSSYEQYF
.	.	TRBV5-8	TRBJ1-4	TGTGCCAGCAGTCTTGGGGGCAGGTCTAATGAAAAACTGTTTTTT	CASSLGGRSNEKLFF
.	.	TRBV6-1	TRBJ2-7	TGTGCCAGCAGTGAATTTGTCAGGGCTCCCCCCTACGAGCAGTACTTC	CASSEFVRAPPYEQYF
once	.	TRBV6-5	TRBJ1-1	TGTGCCAGCAGTTACTCATATCGGGGCACTGAAGCTTTCTTT	CASSYSYRGTEAFF